This TCR beta chain was retrieved from a study of blood T cell repertoires in COVID-19. Germline V gene lookup returns CDR1 LGHNA and CDR2 YSLEER. The junction had 4 bases not matched to a gene; V was cut back by 4 bases and J by 2 bases. This CDR3 has 15 residues. This clone was counted a single time. Per the study methods: Nucleated cell counts were estimated from reference gene primer amplification. Assay: immunoSEQ multiplex PCR; the TCRdb copy retains only in-frame clones and omits some. The V and J calls and clone size come from that table; D and trimming were worked out from the DNA. The repertoire holds around 62,000 clones, with 85% to 90% as singletons.

This TCR came from a man in his sixties with acute or convalescent COVID-19. The J gene is TRBJ2-7, the V gene TRBV4-3, with 11 bases identical to TRBD2. The specimen sequenced was peripheral blood. As DNA, the CDR3 is TGCGCCAGCAGCCCGAGACTAGCGGGAACCTACGAGCAGTACTTC. Translation gives CASSPRLAGTYEQYF.